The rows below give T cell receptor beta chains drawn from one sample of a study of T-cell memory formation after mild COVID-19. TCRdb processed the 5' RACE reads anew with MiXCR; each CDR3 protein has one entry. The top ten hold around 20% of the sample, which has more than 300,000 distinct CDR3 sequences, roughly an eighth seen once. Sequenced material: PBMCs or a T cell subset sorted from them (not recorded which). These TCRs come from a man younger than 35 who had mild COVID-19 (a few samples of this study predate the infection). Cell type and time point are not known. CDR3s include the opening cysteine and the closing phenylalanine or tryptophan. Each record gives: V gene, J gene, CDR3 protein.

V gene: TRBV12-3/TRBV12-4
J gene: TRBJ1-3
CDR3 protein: CASSLPVSGNTIYF

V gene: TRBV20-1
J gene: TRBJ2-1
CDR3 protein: CSATSGGVYNEQFF

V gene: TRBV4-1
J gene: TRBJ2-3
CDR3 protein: CASSQAPGGPIPTDTQYF

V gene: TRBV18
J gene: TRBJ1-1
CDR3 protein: CASSPRAGTEAFF

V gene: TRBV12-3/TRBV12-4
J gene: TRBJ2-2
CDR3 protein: CASRNGQMRGTGELFF

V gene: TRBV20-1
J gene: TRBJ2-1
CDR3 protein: CSASGEAYNEQFF

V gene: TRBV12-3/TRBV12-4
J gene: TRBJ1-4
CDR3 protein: CASSAPERQEKLFF

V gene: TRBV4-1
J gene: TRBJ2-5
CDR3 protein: CASSQFESRETQYF

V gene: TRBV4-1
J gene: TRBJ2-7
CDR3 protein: CASSQGYGLASYEQYF

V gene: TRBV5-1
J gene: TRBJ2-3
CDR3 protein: CASSFGQDTDTQYF

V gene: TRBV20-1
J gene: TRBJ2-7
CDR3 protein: CSAGGQDRGGYEQYF

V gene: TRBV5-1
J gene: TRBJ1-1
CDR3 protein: CASSDYTEAFF

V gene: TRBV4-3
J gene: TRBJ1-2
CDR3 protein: CASSQEIGRTNYGYTF

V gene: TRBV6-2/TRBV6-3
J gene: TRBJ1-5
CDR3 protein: CASSYSTEVSGLNQPQHF

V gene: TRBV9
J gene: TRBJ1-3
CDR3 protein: CASSGTGMGNTIYF

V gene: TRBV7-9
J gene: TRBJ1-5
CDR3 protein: CASSFWGGDSNQPQHF

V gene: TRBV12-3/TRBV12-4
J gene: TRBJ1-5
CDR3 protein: CASSLGSGSQPQHF

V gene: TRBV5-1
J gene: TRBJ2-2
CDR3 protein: CASSSDPTGELFF

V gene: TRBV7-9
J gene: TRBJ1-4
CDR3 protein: CASSLVVEKLFF

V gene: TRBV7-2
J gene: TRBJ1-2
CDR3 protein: CASTARGIGGYTF

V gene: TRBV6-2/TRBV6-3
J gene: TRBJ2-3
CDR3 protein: CASSPWTGTLTDTQYF

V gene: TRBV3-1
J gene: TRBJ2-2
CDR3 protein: CASSRFGNTGELFF

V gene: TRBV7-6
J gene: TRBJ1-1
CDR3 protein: CASSLRTGRGTEAFF

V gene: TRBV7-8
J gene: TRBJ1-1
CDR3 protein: CASRPTANTEAFF

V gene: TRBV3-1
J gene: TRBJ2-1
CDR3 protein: CASSQDREDREQFF

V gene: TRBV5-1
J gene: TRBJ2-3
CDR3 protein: CASSLEGHRTDTQYF

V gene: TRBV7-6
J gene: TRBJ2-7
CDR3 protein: CASSFQQGAYEQYF

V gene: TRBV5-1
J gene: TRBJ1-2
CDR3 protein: CASSPGQGYYGYTF

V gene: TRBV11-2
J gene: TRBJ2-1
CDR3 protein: CASSSLIGIAGDSYNEQFF

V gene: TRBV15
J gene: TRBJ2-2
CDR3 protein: CATSRDRAGWGTGELFF

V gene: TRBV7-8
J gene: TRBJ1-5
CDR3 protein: CASSLEVLGNGPQHF

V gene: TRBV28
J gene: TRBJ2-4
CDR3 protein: CASTGDFKNIQYF

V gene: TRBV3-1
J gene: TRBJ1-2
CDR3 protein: CASSQADDHGYTF

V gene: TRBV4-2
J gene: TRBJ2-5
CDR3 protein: CASSPRDREETQYF

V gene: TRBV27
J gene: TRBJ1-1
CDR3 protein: CASSLSGTVTFNTEAFF

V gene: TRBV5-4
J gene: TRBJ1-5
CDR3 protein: CASSGGYNQPQHF

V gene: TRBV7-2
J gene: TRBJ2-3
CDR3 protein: CASSLTSGGVTDTQYF

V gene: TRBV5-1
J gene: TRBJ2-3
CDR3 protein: CASSPRRASSTDTQYF

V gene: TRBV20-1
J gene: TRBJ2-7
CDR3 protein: CSAHTGTAAGQYF

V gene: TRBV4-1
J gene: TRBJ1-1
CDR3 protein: CASSQDRKAFF

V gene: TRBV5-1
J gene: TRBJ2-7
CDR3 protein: CASSLGSSDEQYF

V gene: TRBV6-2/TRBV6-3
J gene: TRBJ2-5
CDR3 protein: CASSYWRGNQETQYF

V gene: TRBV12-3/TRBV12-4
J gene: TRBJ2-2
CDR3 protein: CASRRDYTGELFF

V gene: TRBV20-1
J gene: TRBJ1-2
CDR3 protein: CSASPLQGARVYGYTF

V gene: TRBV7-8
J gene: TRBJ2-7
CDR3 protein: CASSLARASYEQYF

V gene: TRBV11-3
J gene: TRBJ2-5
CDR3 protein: CASSLSGEETQYF

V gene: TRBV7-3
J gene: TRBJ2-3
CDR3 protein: CASGQQPPGTDTQYF

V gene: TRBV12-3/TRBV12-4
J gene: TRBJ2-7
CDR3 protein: CASTLTSGSYEQYF

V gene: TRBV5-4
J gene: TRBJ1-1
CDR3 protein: CASSWGGEGTEAFF

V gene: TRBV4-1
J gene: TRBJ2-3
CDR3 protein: CASSQEVSRSTDTQYF

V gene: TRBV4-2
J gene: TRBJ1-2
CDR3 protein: CASSQDGTGDGYGYTF

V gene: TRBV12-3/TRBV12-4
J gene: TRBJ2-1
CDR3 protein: CASSSTENGQGRPYYYNEQFF

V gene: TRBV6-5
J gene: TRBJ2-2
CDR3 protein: CASSYGSHTGELFF

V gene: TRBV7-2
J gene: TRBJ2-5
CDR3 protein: CASSLASGGAQETQYF

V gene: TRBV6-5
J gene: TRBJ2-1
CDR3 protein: CAGSRSGASYNEQFF

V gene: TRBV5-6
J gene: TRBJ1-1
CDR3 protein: CASSLFWGTEAFF

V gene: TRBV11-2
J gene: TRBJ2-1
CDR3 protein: CASSFGGTSGGAREQFF